The source of this T cell receptor (beta chain) is a study of blood T cell repertoires in COVID-19. Germline V CDR1 and CDR2: SGHDT, YYEEEE. Trimming cost V 1 base and J 0 bases, with 9 bases left between them. This CDR3 has 15 residues. Method: immunoSEQ multiplex PCR; TCRdb's copy keeps in-frame clones and lacks some. The sample has approximately 70,000 clones; under 90% are singletons. The chain employs TRBV5-6 and TRBJ2-3; a possible D gene is TRBD1 (6 bases). The source of this sequence is a human donor in a cohort sampled during active COVID-19. The sequenced sample was peripheral blood. CDR3 amino acids: CASSLWTASTDTQYF. As DNA, the CDR3 is TGTGCCAGCAGCTTGTGGACAGCTAGCACAGATACGCAGTATTTT.